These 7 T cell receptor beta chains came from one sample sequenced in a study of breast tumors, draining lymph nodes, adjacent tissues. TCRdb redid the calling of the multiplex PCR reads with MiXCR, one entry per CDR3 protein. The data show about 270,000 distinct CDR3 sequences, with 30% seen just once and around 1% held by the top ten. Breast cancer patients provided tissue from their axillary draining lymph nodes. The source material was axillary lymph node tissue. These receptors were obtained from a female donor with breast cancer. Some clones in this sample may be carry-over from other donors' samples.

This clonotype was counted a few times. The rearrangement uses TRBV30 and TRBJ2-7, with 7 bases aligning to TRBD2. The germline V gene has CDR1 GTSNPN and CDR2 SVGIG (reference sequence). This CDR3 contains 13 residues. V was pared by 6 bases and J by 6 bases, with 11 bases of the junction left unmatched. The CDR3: CACPGGGGIEQYF. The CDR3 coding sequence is TGTGCCTGCCCTGGGGGGGGAGGGATCGAGCAGTACTTC. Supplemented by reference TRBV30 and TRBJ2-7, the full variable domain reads SQTIHQWPATLVQPVGSPLSLECTVEGTSNPNLYWYRQAAGRGLQLLFYSVGIGQISSEVPQNLSASRPQDRQFILSSKKLLLSDSGFYLCACPGGGGIEQYFGPGTRLTVT.

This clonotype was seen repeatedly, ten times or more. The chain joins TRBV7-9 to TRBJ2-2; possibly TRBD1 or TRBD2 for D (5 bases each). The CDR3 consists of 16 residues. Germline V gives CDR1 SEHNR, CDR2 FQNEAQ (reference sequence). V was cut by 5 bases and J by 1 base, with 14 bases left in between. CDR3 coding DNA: TGTGCCAGCAGCGGGGCTAGAGGGAGGAACACCGGGGAGCTGTTTTTT. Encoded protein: CASSGARGRNTGELFF. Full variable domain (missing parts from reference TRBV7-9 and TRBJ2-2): DTGVSQNPRHKITKRGQNVTFRCDPISEHNRLYWYRQTLGQGPEFLTYFQNEAQLEKSRLLSDRFSAERPKGSFSTLEIQRTEQGDSAMYLCASSGARGRNTGELFFGEGSRLTVL.

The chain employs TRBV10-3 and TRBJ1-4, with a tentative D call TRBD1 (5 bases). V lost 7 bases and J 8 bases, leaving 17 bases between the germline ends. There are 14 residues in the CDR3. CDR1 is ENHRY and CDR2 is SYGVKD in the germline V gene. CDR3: CAITPGRDGEKLFF. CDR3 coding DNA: TGTGCCATCACCCCGGGACGGGATGGAGAAAAACTGTTTTTT.

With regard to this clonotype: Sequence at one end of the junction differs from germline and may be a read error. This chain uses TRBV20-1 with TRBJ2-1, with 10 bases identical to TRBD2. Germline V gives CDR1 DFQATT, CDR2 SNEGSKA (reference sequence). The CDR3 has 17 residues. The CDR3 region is CCARPRTSGLSYNEQFF. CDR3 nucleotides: TGCTGTGCTAGACCCAGGACTAGCGGCTTATCCTACAATGAGCAGTTCTTC.

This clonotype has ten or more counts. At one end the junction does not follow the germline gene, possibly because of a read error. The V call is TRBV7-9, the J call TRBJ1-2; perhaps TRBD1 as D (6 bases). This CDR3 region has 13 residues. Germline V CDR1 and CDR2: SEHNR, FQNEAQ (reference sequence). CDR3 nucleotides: TGTGCCTGCAGCCCCAGTACAGGGCCTGGCTACACCTTC. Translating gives CACSPSTGPGYTF.

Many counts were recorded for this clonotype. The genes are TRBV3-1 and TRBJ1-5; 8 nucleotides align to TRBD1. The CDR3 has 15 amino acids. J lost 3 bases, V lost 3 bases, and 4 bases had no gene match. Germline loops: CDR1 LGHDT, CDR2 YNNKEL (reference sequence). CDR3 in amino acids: CASSQGTGNNQPQHF. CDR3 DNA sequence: TGTGCCAGCAGCCAGGGGACAGGAAACAATCAGCCCCAGCATTTT.

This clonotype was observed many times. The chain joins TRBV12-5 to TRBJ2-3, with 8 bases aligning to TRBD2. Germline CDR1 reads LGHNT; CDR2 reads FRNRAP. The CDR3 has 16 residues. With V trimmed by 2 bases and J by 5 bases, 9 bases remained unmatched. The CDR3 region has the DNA TGTGCTAGTGGTTTGATTCTGACGGGAGGGGGAGATACGCAGTATTTT. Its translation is CASGLILTGGGDTQYF.